The 25 T cell receptor beta chains presented below share a single source sample, sequenced in a study of cytomegalovirus exposure and HLA in healthy donors (dated by TCRdb to about 2017). Libraries were prepared through the immunoSEQ multiplex PCR assay. A mixture of 60 forward primers for TCR Vbeta segments and 13 reverse primers for TCR Jbeta segments was used in the multiplex PCR. TCRdb re-hosts the immuneACCESS table, in-frame sequences only. Its copies lack some clones; in the studies checked, an unresolved V gene accounts for under half of them, and the cause for the rest is not known. The sample contains fewer than 150,000 clones, about 69% of them found a single time. 2.5% to 3.5% of the sample is held by the ten biggest clonotypes. The material sequenced was PBMCs. The receptor source for this set is a man aged 30 to 39 in good health and CMV-seronegative.

The chain is built from TRBV6-6 and TRBJ2-2, with 7 bases that match TRBD1. Germline loops: CDR1 MNHNY, CDR2 SVGAGI (reference sequence). The junction had 6 bases not matched to a gene; V was cut back by 6 bases and J by 5 bases. This CDR3 spans 14 amino acids. In DNA, the CDR3 is TGTGCCAGCAGACCGGACAGGCCTACCGGGGAGCTGTTTTTT. Translating gives CASRPDRPTGELFF.

The chain links TRBV6-4 to TRBJ1-3; D call uncertain. The CDR3 runs 13 residues. Per the germline V gene, CDR1 is MRHNA and CDR2 is SNTAGT. V was shortened by 4 bases and J by 2 bases, with 6 bases between the two germline ends. The CDR3 DNA follows: TGTGCCAGCAGTGCACAGACTGGAAACACCATATATTTT. Amino acids: CASSAQTGNTIYF.

This chain joins TRBV7-2 and TRBJ2-2, with 13 bases matching TRBD2. The CDR3 sequence is 17 residues long. CDR1 and CDR2 (germline): SGHTA, FQGNSA. V was clipped by 0 bases and J by 6 bases; unmatched bases: 4. CDR3 amino acids: CASSLAPGTSGAGELFF. For the CDR3, the DNA is TGTGCCAGCAGCTTAGCCCCCGGGACTAGCGGGGCCGGGGAGCTGTTTTTT.

The chain carries TRBV2 and TRBJ2-3, with TRBD2 matching 13 bases. J was trimmed by 5 bases and V by 6 bases; bases with no gene match: 5. The CDR3 is 15 amino acids. CDR1 is SNHLY and CDR2 is FYNNEI in the germline V gene. This CDR3 is CASRGRLAGGDTQYF. The CDR3 DNA follows: TGTGCCAGCAGGGGAAGACTAGCGGGGGGAGATACGCAGTATTTT.

This clone occurred a few times. The CDR3 spells CASGGGQDFQGTEAFF. CDR3 bases: TGTGCCAGTGGCGGGGGACAGGATTTCCAGGGCACTGAAGCTTTCTTT. The chain employs TRBV27 and TRBJ1-1; TRBD1 aligns across 8 bases. Germline V gene lookup returns CDR1 MNHEY and CDR2 SMNVEV (reference sequence). The CDR3 totals 16 residues. With 9 bases clipped from V and 4 bases from J, the junction kept 16 bases outside the gene matches.

The genes are TRBV19 and TRBJ2-5, with 9 bases identical to TRBD2. The junction had 6 bases not matched to a gene; V was cut back by 6 bases and J by 4 bases. Germline CDR1 and CDR2: LNHDA and SQIVND (reference sequence). This CDR3 is 14 amino acids long. As DNA, the CDR3 is TGTGCCAGTAGCGGCGGGGGGGCTGGAGAGACCCAGTACTTC. It translates to CASSGGGAGETQYF.

The V gene is TRBV30, the J gene TRBJ2-5; possibly TRBD1 for D (6 bases). There are 13 residues in the CDR3. V dropped 2 bases and J dropped 0 bases, with 7 bases sitting between them. Germline V gene lookup returns CDR1 GTSNPN and CDR2 SVGIG (reference sequence). The CDR3 spells CAWSRGNQETQYF. The CDR3 region has the DNA TGTGCCTGGAGTAGGGGGAACCAAGAGACCCAGTACTTC.

This clone was recorded only once. The rearrangement joins TRBV27 to TRBJ2-7; D is perhaps TRBD2 (6 bases). There are 18 residues in the CDR3. CDR1 and CDR2 from the germline V gene are MNHEY and SMNVEV (reference sequence). The ends were cut back, 6 bases at V and 4 bases at J, with 28 bases in the middle. The CDR3 DNA follows: TGTGCCAGCAGCCGGCTCCTACTCCAGACCCCTGGAGGGTACGAGCAGTACTTC. Protein: CASSRLLLQTPGGYEQYF.

The chain employs TRBV4-1 and TRBJ2-2; tentatively, D is TRBD2 (5 bases). CDR1 is MGHRA, CDR2 YSYEKL, per germline. The CDR3 length is 12 residues. Trimming pared 3 bases from V and 7 bases from J, leaving 6 bases between. The CDR3 reads CASSHRGGELFF. CDR3 bases: TGCGCCAGCAGCCATCGGGGCGGGGAGCTGTTTTTT.

J is TRBJ1-4 and V is TRBV5-1, with D possibly matching TRBD1 (5 bases). The V end was cut by 0 bases, the J end by 12 bases, with 21 bases between. The CDR3 totals 16 residues. CDR1 is SGHRS and CDR2 is YFSETQ in the germline V gene. This CDR3 is CASSLVGGAGYVELFF. For the CDR3, the DNA is TGCGCCAGCAGCTTGGTCGGAGGGGCTGGCTATGTGGAACTGTTTTTT.

This clone was observed a single time. The gene calls are TRBV28 and TRBJ2-1; 9 nucleotides match TRBD1. Trimming took 8 bases from V and 8 from J; bases not matched to a gene: 7. This CDR3 spans 13 amino acids. The germline gives CDR1 MDHEN, CDR2 SYDVKM. The CDR3 is CASWTGVEDEQFF. CDR3 DNA sequence: TGTGCCAGCTGGACAGGGGTGGAGGATGAGCAGTTCTTC.

The V gene is TRBV6-5, the J gene TRBJ1-5; TRBD1 might be the D (6 bases). The V and J ends lost 4 bases and 11 bases respectively, with 9 bases between them. CDR1 and CDR2 from the germline V gene are MNHEY and SVGAGI. CDR3 length equals 11 residues. The CDR3 nucleotides read TGTGCCAGCAGTTCGGGGGGCGCCCAGCATTTT. Its translation: CASSSGGAQHF.

This chain joins TRBV14 and TRBJ1-6; D gene uncertain. This CDR3 comprises 14 residues. In germline, CDR1 is SGHDN, CDR2 FVKESK. Trimming removed 0 bases at V and 10 bases at J, with 10 bases between. CDR3 DNA: TGTGCCAGCAGCCAAGAGATGGGCGGGTCACCCCTCCACTTT. This encodes CASSQEMGGSPLHF. The full variable domain, its missing parts supplied by reference TRBV14 and TRBJ1-6, is EAGVTQFPSHSVIEKGQTVTLRCDPISGHDNLYWYRRVMGKEIKFLLHFVKESKQDESGMPNNRFLAERTGGTYSTLKVQPAELEDSGVYFCASSQEMGGSPLHFGNGTRLTVT.

The V and J genes are TRBV7-6 and TRBJ1-1, with TRBD1 matching over 8 bases. V lost 3 bases, J lost 1 base, and 4 bases stayed unmatched. The CDR3 loop spans 15 amino acids. Per germline, CDR1 SGHVS and CDR2 FNYEAQ. In DNA form, the CDR3 reads TGTGCCAGCAGCTTGGGACAGGAGGGGAACACTGAAGCTTTCTTT. The encoded protein is CASSLGQEGNTEAFF.

The chain links TRBV7-8 to TRBJ2-2, with D maybe TRBD1 (5 bases). There are 16 residues in the CDR3. Between the trimmed V and J ends, which lost 2 bases and 6 bases, there was a span of 16 bases. The germline gives CDR1 SGHVS, CDR2 FQNEAQ. This CDR3 reads CASSLIRAQLAGELFF. In DNA form, the CDR3 reads TGTGCCAGCAGCTTAATCAGGGCCCAGCTTGCCGGGGAGCTGTTTTTT.

The rearrangement uses TRBV4-2 and TRBJ2-6; 9 bases align to TRBD1. V shed 0 bases and J 1 base; nucleotides not matched to a gene: 4. The germline V gene has CDR1 LGHNA and CDR2 YNFKEQ. The CDR3 covers 18 residues. The CDR3 sequence is CASSQDPGQGSGANVLTF. In nucleotides, the CDR3 is TGTGCCAGCAGCCAAGATCCGGGACAGGGTTCTGGGGCCAACGTCCTGACTTTC.

This clone has a single count. V usage is TRBV27 and J usage is TRBJ2-7; 7 bases line up with TRBD1. The junction had 4 bases not matched to a gene; V was cut back by 6 bases and J by 2 bases. Germline V gene data show CDR1 as MNHEY and CDR2 as SMNVEV (reference sequence). The CDR3 totals 13 residues. CDR3 sequence: CASRDRTTYEQYF. CDR3 coding DNA: TGTGCCAGCAGGGACAGGACGACCTACGAGCAGTACTTC.

This sequence joins TRBV19 and TRBJ2-7; no clear D gene. This CDR3 region has 16 residues. The germline CDR1 and CDR2 sequences are LNHDA and SQIVND (reference sequence). The V end was cut by 2 bases, the J end by 2 bases, with 16 bases between. The DNA of the CDR3 is TGTGCCAGTAGTATAACGGGTCCACGACCCCCCTACGAGCAGTACTTC. Protein: CASSITGPRPPYEQYF.

This clone was found once. For the CDR3, the DNA is TGTGCCAGCAGTCCGGGTCATAATGAGCAGTTCTTC. It codes for CASSPGHNEQFF. The V call is TRBV28, the J call TRBJ2-1; unclear D gene. The V end was cut by 5 bases, the J end by 7 bases, with 9 bases between. Germline loops: CDR1 MDHEN, CDR2 SYDVKM. The CDR3 has 12 amino acids.

The J gene is TRBJ2-5, the V gene TRBV29-1, with 7 bases matching TRBD1. The DNA end favors TRBJ2-7, so the J call may be wrong. The V gene's germline CDR1 is SQVTM and CDR2 ANQGSEA. The CDR3 runs 15 residues. As DNA, the CDR3 is TGCAGCGTTGAAAATGGGACAGCCCGTCCCTACGAGCAGTACTTC. Protein product: CSVENGTARPYEQYF.

The chain links TRBV10-3 to TRBJ2-3; 15 bases agree with TRBD2. The V gene's germline CDR1 is ENHRY and CDR2 SYGVKD. The ends lost 7 bases at V and 0 bases at J; junction bases unmatched: 5. There are 17 residues in the CDR3. The CDR3, as DNA: TGTGCCATCAACACCGGACTAGCGGGGGGGAGCACAGATACGCAGTATTTT. Translated: CAINTGLAGGSTDTQYF.

The rearrangement joins TRBV5-1 to TRBJ1-4; 7 positions match TRBD1. The CDR3 runs to 14 residues. Germline values: CDR1 SGHRS, CDR2 YFSETQ. Losses at the gene ends were 4 bases for V and 3 bases for J; bases not matched to a gene: 3. The CDR3, as DNA: TGCGCCAGCAGCGCCGGGACAGCTAATGAAAAACTGTTTTTT. Translated, it gives CASSAGTANEKLFF.

This clone was observed a handful of times. The chain carries TRBV11-2 and TRBJ2-4; D gene uncertain. The CDR3 runs 15 residues. Germline CDR1 SGHAT, CDR2 FQNNGV. Deletions cut 1 base from V and 7 bases from J, with 14 bases between. CDR3 sequence (DNA): TGTGCCAGCAGCTTAGGGCGTGACTCCCTGAACATTCAGTACTTC. The encoded protein is CASSLGRDSLNIQYF.

The chain joins TRBV19 to TRBJ1-6, with D unclear. Looked up from germline, CDR1 is LNHDA and CDR2 is SQIVND (reference sequence). The CDR3 is made up of 13 amino acids. Trimming took 4 bases from V and 7 from J, leaving 8 bases between them. CDR3 protein: CASSTMGNSPLHF. As DNA, the CDR3 is TGTGCCAGTAGTACCATGGGCAATTCACCCCTCCACTTT.

This clone was picked up a small number of times. The CDR3 region is CASSSPGLGNSPLHF. CDR3 coding DNA: TGTGCCAGCAGTTCGCCAGGGTTGGGTAATTCACCCCTCCACTTT. This chain uses TRBV6-5 with TRBJ1-6; TRBD1 might be the D (5 bases). This CDR3 has 15 amino acids. The germline V and J ends were trimmed by 4 bases and 6 bases, with 13 bases remaining between them. Per germline, CDR1 MNHEY and CDR2 SVGAGI.